This T cell receptor (beta chain) was profiled in a study of T cell repertoires in cytomegalovirus infection. TCRdb ran MiXCR on the reads and lists one entry per CDR3 protein. This repertoire shows fewer than 550,000 distinct CDR3 sequences, 16% found once; its top ten account for roughly a quarter. The V and J ends lost 3 bases and 3 bases respectively, with 18 bases between them. The CDR3 is made up of 16 amino acids. Sequencing was performed on CD8+ T cells from PBMCs. The V and J genes are TRBV23-1 and TRBJ2-7, with D uncertain. TRBV23-1 is recorded as an ORF, its role being uncertain. The sequence was collected from a human donor in good health (CMV status not recorded). Some clones in this sample may be carry-over from other donors' samples. CDR3 in DNA: TGCGCCAGCAGTCAGCCGATAGTTCCTTTATTCTACGAGCAGTACTTC. Protein sequence: CASSQPIVPLFYEQYF.